This T cell receptor beta chain was identified during a study of blood T cell repertoires in COVID-19. Overall study: Acute and convalescent COVID-19 samples came from the United States, Italy and Spain. Sources were T cells, B-cell-depleted T cells, or PBMCs; the material itself was cDNA or gDNA.

V shed 0 bases and J shed 6 bases, with 9 bases lying between them. Per the germline V gene, CDR1 is PRHDT and CDR2 is FYEKMQ (reference sequence). This CDR3 is 14 amino acids long. Per the original data handling: Amplifying reference gene primers gave estimates of nucleated cell counts. Some clones are missing from TCRdb's copy, which holds only in-frame ones; the method was immunoSEQ multiplex PCR. V and J calls and clone size come straight from that table; D and trimming were deduced from the DNA. Seen here are around 70,000 clones, around 70% observed once, and the top ten hold approximately 21%.

The V gene is TRBV13, the J gene TRBJ1-5, with a possible D match to TRBD1 (5 bases). The TCR comes from a man between 65 and 79 years old with acute or convalescent COVID-19. The sequenced sample was peripheral blood. CDR3 protein: CASSLGGRGQPQHF. The CDR3 DNA follows: TGTGCCAGCAGCTTAGGGGGGAGGGGTCAGCCCCAGCATTTT.